This T cell receptor (beta chain) was obtained from a study of T-cell reconstitution after alpha-beta-depleted transplantation in children. V shed 0 bases and J shed 4 bases, with 19 bases lying between them. The germline gives CDR1 DFQATT, CDR2 SNEGSKA (reference sequence). CDR3 size: 17 residues. This clonotype was seen ten or more times. Preparation of the TCRbeta library was carried out with unique molecular identifiers. From the PCR reads, TCRdb called clonotypes with MiXCR, one entry per CDR3 protein. The profile covers 350,000 to 400,000 distinct CDR3 sequences, with about an eighth appearing a single time and 3.5% to 4.5% taken by the ten largest.

The sequences come from PBMCs, collected from the stem cell graft. This receptor was taken from a human donor who donated a stem cell graft to a child with Fanconi anemia. This chain joins TRBV20-1 and TRBJ2-1, with D maybe TRBD2 (5 bases). The CDR3 protein is CSARDPRVERKYNEQFF. CDR3 DNA: TGCAGTGCTAGAGATCCTCGAGTTGAGCGGAAGTACAATGAGCAGTTCTTC.